This T cell receptor (beta chain) comes out of a study of neurological immune-mediated disorders. Study-wide points: The most TCR clonal expansion was seen in HTLV-1-associated myelopathy, whereas the least was seen in multiple sclerosis, below the level in healthy controls.

Template-switch 5'RACE cDNA synthesis added a 10-nucleotide unique molecular identifier. TCRdb passed the 5' RACE reads through MiXCR, listing each CDR3 protein once. Among about 31,000 distinct CDR3 sequences, around 4% were seen once, and the ten largest hold 20% to 25%. The CDR3 consists of 11 residues. The V end was cut by 2 bases, the J end by 11 bases, with 8 bases between. Germline CDR1 and CDR2: SGHRS and YFSETQ. The table lists this clonotype with many counts. What it binds is not known. This clonotype was sampled from a woman in her 40s in good health. The sequenced material came from CD4+ T cells from blood. The chain combines TRBV5-1 with TRBJ1-5; no reliable D call. The CDR3, as DNA: TGCGCCAGCAGCTTTCGTGAGTCCCAGCATTTT. This codes for CASSFRESQHF.